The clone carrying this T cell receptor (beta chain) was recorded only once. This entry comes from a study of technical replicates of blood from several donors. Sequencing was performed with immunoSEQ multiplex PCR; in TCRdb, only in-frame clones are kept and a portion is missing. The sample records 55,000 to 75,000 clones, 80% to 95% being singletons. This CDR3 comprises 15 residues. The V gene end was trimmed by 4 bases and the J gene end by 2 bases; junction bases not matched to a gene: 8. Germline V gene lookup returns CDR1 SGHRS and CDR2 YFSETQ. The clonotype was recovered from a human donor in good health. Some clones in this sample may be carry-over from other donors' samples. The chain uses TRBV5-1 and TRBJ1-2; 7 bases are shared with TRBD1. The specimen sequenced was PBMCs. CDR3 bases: TGCGCCAGCAGCCCCACGGCAGGGGGAAACTATGGCTACACCTTC. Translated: CASSPTAGGNYGYTF.